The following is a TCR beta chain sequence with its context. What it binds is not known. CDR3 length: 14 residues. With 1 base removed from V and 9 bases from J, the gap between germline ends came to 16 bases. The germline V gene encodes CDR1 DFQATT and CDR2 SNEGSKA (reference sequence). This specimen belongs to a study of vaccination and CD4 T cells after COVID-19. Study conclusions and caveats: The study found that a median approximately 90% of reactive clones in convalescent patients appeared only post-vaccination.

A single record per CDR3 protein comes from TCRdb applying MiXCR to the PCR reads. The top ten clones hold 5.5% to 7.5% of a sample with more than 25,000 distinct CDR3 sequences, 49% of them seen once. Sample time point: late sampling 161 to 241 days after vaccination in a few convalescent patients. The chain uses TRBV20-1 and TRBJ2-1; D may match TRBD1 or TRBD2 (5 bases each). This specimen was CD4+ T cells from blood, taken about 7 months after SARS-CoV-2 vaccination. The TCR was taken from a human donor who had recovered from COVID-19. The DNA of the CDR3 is TGCAGTGCTAGAGCAGGATGGGGACGGACTGAGCAGTTCTTC. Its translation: CSARAGWGRTEQFF.